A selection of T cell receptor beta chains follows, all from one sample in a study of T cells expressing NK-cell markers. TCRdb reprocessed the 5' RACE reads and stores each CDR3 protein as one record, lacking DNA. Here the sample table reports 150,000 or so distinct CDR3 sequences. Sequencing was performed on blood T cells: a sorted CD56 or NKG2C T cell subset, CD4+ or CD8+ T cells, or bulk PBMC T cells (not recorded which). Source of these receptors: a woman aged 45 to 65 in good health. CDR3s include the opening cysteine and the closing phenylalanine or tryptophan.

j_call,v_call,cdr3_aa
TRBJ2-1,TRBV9,CASSNPGTGASSYNEQFF
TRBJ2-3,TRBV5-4,CASSGGGPRTDTQYF
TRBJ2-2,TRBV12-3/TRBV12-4,CASSWDGGVGELFF
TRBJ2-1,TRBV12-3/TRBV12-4,CASTGGGDEQFF
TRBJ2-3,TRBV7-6,CASSFLSGHSSTDTQYF
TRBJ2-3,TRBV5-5,CASSSRQTSTDTQYF
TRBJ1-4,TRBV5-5,CASSSDIREKLFF
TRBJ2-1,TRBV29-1,CSVVGLASNEQFF
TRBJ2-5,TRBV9,CASSVAGSQETQYF
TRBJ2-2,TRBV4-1,CASSQEGWVNTGELFF
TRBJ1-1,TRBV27,CASSFWDGEAFF
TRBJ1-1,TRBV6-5,CASSSTTGGGTEAFF
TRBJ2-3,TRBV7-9,CASSATGTSSGTDTQYF
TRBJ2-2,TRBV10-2,CASTVGLAGTGELFF
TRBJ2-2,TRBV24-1,CATRSGRWTGELFF
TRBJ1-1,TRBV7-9,CASSLAGRGHTEAFF
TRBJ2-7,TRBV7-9,CASSPPGEQYF
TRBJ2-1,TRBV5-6,CASSFERGNEQFF
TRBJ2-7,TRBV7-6,CASSQLGLVHEQYF
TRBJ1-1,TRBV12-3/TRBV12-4,CASRSRAPEAFF
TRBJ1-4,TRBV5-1,CASSGTRYEKLFF
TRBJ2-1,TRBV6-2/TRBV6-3,CASSYAGLAGAYNEQFF
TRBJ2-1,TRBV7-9,CASSQSLLASGRVNEQFF
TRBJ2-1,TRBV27,CASSLLAGSYNEQFF
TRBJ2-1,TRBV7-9,CASSLATGVAIHEQFF
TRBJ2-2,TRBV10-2,CASSPEINTGELFF
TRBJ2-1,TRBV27,CASRPPLLSSGDHNEQFF
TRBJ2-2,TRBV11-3,CASRDLAENAGELFF
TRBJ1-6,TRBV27,CASSVQVTGDSPLHF
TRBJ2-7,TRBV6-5,CASSTGQFYEQYF
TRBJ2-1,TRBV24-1,CATSIGQDNEQFF
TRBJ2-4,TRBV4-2,CASSQESQGAITGGIQYF
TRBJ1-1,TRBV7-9,CASSLGSGEGAFF
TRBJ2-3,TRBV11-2,CASSIRGDTQYF
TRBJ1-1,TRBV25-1,CASSAGGLTEAFF
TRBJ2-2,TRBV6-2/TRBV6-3,CASSRGGGPGELFF
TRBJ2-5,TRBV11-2,CASSSWGPIETQYF
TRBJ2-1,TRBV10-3,CAISVSGTSGYNEQFF
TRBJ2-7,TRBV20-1,CSATDTGYEQYF
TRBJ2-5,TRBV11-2,CASSLGRDPELETQYF
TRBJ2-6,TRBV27,CASSFLGASGANVLTF
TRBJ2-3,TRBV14,CASSQGQRVSDTQYF
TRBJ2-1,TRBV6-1,CASSAGGNEQFF
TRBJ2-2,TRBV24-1,CATSDALLREADTGELFF
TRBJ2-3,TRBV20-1,CSARVWPLAGEDTQYF
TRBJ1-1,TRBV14,CASSQGGTLLNTEAFF
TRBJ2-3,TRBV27,CASSFTRPTDTQYF
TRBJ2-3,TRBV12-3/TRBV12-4,CASSLGWATDTQYF
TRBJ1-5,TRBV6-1,CASSAAGQGAQPQHF
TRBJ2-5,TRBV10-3,CAISPRAEETQYF
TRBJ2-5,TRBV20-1,CSARDGSAETQYF
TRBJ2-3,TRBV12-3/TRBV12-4,CASSSTGVNTDTQYF
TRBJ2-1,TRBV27,CATATSAGSYNEQFF
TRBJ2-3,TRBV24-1,CATSDRSTHRTQYF